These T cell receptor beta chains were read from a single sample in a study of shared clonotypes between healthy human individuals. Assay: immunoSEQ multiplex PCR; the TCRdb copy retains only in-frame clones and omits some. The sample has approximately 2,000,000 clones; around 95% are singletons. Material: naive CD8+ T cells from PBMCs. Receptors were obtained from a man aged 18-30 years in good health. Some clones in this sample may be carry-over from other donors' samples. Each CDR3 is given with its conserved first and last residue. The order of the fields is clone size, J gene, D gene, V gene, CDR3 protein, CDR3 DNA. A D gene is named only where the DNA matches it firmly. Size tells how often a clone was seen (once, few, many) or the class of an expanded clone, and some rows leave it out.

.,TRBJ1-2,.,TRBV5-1,CASSLYPLRNYGYTF,TGCGCCAGCAGCTTGTATCCCCTAAGAAACTATGGCTACACCTTC
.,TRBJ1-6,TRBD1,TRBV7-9,CASSTPGQGHSPLHF,TGTGCCAGCAGCACCCCGGGACAGGGCCATTCACCCCTCCACTTT
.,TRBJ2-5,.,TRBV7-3,CASSWAGSQETQYF,TGTGCCAGCAGCTGGGCGGGCTCCCAAGAGACCCAGTACTTC
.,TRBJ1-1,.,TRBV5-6,CASSFGVGTEAFF,TGTGCCAGCAGCTTTGGGGTGGGCACTGAAGCTTTCTTT
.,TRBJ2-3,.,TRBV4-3,CASSQDQVGGTQYF,TGCGCCAGCAGCCAAGATCAAGTAGGCGGTACGCAGTATTTT
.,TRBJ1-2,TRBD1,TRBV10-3,CAIQGAANYGYTF,TGTGCCATCCAGGGGGCCGCGAACTATGGCTACACCTTC
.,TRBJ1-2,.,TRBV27,CASSHRDPGGHGYTF,TGTGCCAGCAGTCACAGAGATCCGGGGGGCCATGGCTACACCTTC
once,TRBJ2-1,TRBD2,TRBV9,CASSVGGGSGYDEQFF,TGTGCCAGCAGCGTAGGGGGCGGGAGTGGTTACGATGAGCAGTTCTTC
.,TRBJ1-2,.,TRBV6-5,CASSYSIGAGYTF,TGTGCCAGCAGTTACTCGATTGGGGCGGGCTACACCTTC
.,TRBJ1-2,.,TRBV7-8,CASSLEGNYGYTF,TGTGCCAGCAGCTTAGAGGGCAACTATGGCTACACCTTC
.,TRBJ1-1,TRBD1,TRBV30,CAWETGGDTEAFF,TGTGCCTGGGAGACAGGGGGTGACACTGAAGCTTTCTTT
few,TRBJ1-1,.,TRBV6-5,CASSPVGGNTEAFF,TGTGCCAGCAGTCCGGTAGGAGGGAACACTGAAGCTTTCTTT
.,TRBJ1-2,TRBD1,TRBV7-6,CASSLLTGGDGYTF,TGTGCCAGCAGCTTATTGACAGGGGGAGATGGCTACACCTTC
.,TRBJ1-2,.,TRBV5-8,CASSLAVYGYTF,TGTGCCAGCAGCTTGGCAGTATATGGCTACACCTTC
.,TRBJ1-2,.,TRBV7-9,CASSLDRSYGYTF,TGTGCCAGCAGTTTAGACAGGAGCTATGGCTACACCTTC
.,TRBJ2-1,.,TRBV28,CASSLVGSNNEQFF,TGTGCCAGCAGTTTGGTGGGCAGCAACAATGAGCAGTTCTTC